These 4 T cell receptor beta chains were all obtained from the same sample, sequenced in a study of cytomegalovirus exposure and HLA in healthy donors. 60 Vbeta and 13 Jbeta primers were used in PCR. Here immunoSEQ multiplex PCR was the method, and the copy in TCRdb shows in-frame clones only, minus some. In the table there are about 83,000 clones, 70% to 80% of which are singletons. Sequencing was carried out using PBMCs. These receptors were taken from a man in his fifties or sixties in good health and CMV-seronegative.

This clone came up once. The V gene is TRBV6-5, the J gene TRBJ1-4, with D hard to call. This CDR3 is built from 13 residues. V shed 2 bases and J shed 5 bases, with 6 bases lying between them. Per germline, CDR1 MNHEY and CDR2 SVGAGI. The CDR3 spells CASSYVANEKLFF. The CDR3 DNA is TGTGCCAGCAGTTACGTGGCAAATGAAAAACTGTTTTTT.

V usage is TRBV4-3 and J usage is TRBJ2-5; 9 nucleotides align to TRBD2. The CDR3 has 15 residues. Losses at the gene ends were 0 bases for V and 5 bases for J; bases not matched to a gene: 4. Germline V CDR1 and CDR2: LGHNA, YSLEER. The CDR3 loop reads CASSQEGSGGETQYF. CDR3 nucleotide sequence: TGCGCCAGCAGCCAAGAAGGGAGCGGGGGGGAGACCCAGTACTTC.

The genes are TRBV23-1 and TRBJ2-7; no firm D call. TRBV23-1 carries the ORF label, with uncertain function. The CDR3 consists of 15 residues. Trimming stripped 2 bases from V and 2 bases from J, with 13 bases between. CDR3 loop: CASSQPLRYPYEQYF. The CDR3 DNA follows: TGCGCCAGCAGTCAACCTCTTAGATATCCCTACGAGCAGTACTTC.

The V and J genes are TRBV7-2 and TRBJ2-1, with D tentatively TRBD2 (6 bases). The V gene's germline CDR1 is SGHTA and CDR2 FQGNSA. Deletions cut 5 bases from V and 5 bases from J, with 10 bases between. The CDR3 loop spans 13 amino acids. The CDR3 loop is CASSPGGHNEQFF. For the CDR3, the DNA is TGTGCCAGCAGCCCCGGAGGGCACAATGAGCAGTTCTTC.